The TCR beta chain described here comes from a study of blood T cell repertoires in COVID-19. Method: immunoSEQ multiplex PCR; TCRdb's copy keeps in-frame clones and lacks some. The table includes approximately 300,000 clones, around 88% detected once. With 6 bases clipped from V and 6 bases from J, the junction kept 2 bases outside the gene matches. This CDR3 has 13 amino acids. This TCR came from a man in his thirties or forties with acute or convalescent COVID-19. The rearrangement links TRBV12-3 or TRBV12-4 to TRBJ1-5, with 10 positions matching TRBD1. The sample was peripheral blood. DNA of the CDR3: TGTGCCAGCAGGGGACAGGGGATTCAGCCCCAGCATTTT. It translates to CASRGQGIQPQHF.